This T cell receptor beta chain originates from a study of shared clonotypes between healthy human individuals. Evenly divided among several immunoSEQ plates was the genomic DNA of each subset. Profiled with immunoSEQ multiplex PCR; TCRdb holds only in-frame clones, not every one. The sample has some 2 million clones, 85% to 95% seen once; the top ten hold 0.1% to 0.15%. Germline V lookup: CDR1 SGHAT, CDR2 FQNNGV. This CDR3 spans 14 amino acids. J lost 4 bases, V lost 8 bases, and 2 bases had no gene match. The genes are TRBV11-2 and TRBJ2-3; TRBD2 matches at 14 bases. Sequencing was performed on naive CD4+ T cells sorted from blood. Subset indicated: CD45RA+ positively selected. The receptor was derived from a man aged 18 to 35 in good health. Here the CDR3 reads CASRGLAGADTQYF. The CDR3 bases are TGTGCCAGCCGGGGACTAGCGGGAGCAGATACGCAGTATTTT.